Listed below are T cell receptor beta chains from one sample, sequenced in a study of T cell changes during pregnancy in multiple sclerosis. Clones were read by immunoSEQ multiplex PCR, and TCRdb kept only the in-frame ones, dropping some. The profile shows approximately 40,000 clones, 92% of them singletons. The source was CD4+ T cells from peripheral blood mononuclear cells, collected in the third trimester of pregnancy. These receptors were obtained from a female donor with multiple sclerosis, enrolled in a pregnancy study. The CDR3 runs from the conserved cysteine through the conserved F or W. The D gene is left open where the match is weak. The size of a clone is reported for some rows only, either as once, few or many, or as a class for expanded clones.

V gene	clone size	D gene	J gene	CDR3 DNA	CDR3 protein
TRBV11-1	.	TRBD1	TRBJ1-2	TGTGCCAGCAGCTTAGCGTTAACAGGGGAAGAACGAGGCTACACCTTC	CASSLALTGEERGYTF
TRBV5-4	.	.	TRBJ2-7	TGTGCCAGCAGCAGGACTCCCTACGAGCAGTACTTC	CASSRTPYEQYF
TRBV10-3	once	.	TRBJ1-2	TGTGCCATCAGTGAATCAGGACAGTACTATGGCTACACCTTC	CAISESGQYYGYTF
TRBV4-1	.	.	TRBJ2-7	TGCGCCAGCAGCCAAAGTAGGGAGCCTTCCTACGAGCAGTACTTC	CASSQSREPSYEQYF
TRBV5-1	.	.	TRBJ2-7	TGCGCCAGCAGCCCTGGCCAACACTCCTACGAGCAGTACTTC	CASSPGQHSYEQYF
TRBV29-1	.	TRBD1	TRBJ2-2	TGCAGCGTTCGCAGGGGGCAGGACACCGGGGAGCTGTTTTTT	CSVRRGQDTGELFF
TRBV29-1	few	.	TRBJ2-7	TGCAGCGCTACCCAGGACTCACCCTACGAGCAGTACTTC	CSATQDSPYEQYF
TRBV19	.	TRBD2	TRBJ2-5	TGTGCCAGTAGTGTGGGGGGGGGAGCGAAGTCAAGGGAGACCCAGTACTTC	CASSVGGGAKSRETQYF
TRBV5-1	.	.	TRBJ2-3	TGCGCCAGCAGCTTGGGACAGAGTAGCACAGATACGCAGTATTTT	CASSLGQSSTDTQYF
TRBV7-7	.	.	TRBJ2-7	TGTGCTAGCAGCCCCAACGAGGTCTCCCCTCCAAGCGAGCAGTACTTC	CASSPNEVSPPSEQYF
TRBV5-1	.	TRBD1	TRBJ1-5	TGCGCCAGCAGCTCGCAGGGGGATCAGCCCCAGCATTTT	CASSSQGDQPQHF
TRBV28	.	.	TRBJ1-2	TGTGCCAGCAACGGGAGGGAAGGGTTTGGCTACACCTTC	CASNGREGFGYTF
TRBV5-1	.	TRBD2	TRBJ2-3	TGCGCCAGCAGCTTGAGTCCTAGCGGGAGCTCTGCGGGAGATACGCAGTATTTT	CASSLSPSGSSAGDTQYF
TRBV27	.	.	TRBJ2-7	TGTGCCAGCAGGTCGGGGGTGGACGAGCAGTACTTC	CASRSGVDEQYF
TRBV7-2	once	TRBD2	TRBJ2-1	TGTGCCAGCAGCTTAGACGGGAGGGCCCACAATGAGCAGTTCTTC	CASSLDGRAHNEQFF
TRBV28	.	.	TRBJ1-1	TGTGCCAGCAGCGTGGACAGAGAAGCTTTCTTT	CASSVDREAFF
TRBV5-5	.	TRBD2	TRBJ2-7	TGTGCCAGCAAAGGCGGGGGTACCTACGAGCAGTACTTC	CASKGGGTYEQYF
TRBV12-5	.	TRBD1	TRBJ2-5	TGTGCTAGTGCCACGGACAGGGCTGAAGAGACCCAGTACTTC	CASATDRAEETQYF
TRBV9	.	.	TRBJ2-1	TGTGCCAGCAGCGTAGCCTCAGGGGACAATGAGCAGTTCTTC	CASSVASGDNEQFF
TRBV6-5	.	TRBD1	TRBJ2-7	TGTGCCACCCGGACAGGGCCATACGAGCAGTACTTC	CATRTGPYEQYF
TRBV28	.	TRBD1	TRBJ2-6	TGTGCCAGCAGTTCGGGACAGGGGACTGGGGCCAACGTCCTGACTTTC	CASSSGQGTGANVLTF
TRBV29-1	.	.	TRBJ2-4	TGCAGCGCTGCTTCCCTTTTTAGAAACATTCAGTACTTC	CSAASLFRNIQYF
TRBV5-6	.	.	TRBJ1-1	TGTGCCAGCAGCGTCCCAGGGGAGGGTGAAGCTTTCTTT	CASSVPGEGEAFF
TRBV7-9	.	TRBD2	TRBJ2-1	TGTGCCAGCAGCTTAGGGACTAGCGGGGCAAGCTCCTACAATGAGCAGTTCTTC	CASSLGTSGASSYNEQFF
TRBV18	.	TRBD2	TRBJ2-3	TGTGCCAGCTCACCACGTGCCGGGCTAGCGGGCACAGATACGCAGTATTTT	CASSPRAGLAGTDTQYF
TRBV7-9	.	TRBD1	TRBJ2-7	TGTGCCAGCAGCTTATTTGGGACAGGTATCCTAGGGGACTCCTACGAGCAGTACTTC	CASSLFGTGILGDSYEQYF
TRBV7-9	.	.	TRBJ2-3	TGTGCCAGCAGCTTCCCAGGGGCCACAGATACGCAGTATTTT	CASSFPGATDTQYF